Each of the 8 T cell receptor beta chains below was sequenced from the same sample in a study of blood T cell repertoires in COVID-19. The table came from immunoSEQ multiplex PCR; TCRdb's copy has only in-frame clones and leaves some out. In the table there are roughly 380,000 clones, 88% of which are singletons. The sequenced material came from PBMCs or T cells enriched from blood (not recorded which). These receptors were collected from a young woman who had been exposed to COVID-19.

The chain uses TRBV27 and TRBJ1-2, with D tentatively TRBD1 (6 bases). The CDR3 covers 12 residues. CDR1 and CDR2 from the germline V gene are MNHEY and SMNVEV (reference sequence). V was clipped by 6 bases and J by 2 bases, with 7 bases between them. In DNA, the CDR3 is TGTGCCAGCAGGACAGGAAACTATGGCTACACCTTC. Its protein is CASRTGNYGYTF.

This clone was detected only once. The J gene is TRBJ2-1, the V gene TRBV10-1; tentative D call: TRBD1 (5 bases). V was clipped by 5 bases and J by 5 bases, with 7 bases between them. Germline V CDR1 and CDR2: WNHNN, SYGVQD (reference sequence). The CDR3 is 12 residues long. Here the CDR3 DNA reads TGCGCCAGCAGTCAGGGTCACAATGAGCAGTTCTTC. Its protein product is CASSQGHNEQFF.

The chain employs TRBV28 and TRBJ2-3; 9 bases agree with TRBD2. Unmatched junction bases numbered 9, after V lost 8 bases and J lost 0 bases. There are 16 residues in the CDR3. CDR1 is MDHEN and CDR2 is SYDVKM in the germline V gene. CDR3 in amino acids: CASGAGGLSSTDTQYF. The DNA of the CDR3 is TGTGCCAGCGGGGCGGGAGGGCTTTCTAGCACAGATACGCAGTATTTT.

This rearrangement joins TRBV28 to TRBJ1-2, with D hard to call. Trimming removed 5 bases from V and 1 base from J, with 11 bases in between. The CDR3 has 14 residues. Germline CDR1 is MDHEN and CDR2 is SYDVKM. The CDR3 nucleotides are TGTGCCAGCAGTCCCTCGAGGGTTAACTATGGCTACACCTTC. Its translation is CASSPSRVNYGYTF.

The chain employs TRBV24-1 and TRBJ1-1; 7 bases are a match to TRBD1. J lost 5 bases, V lost 9 bases, and 5 bases had no gene match. Germline values: CDR1 KGHDR, CDR2 SFDVKD. This CDR3 region has 12 residues. CDR3 sequence (DNA): TGTGCCACCCGGGACAGAGGGACTGAAGCTTTCTTT. Protein sequence: CATRDRGTEAFF.

J is TRBJ1-6 and V is TRBV5-6; D remains ambiguous. V was shortened by 5 bases and J by 7 bases, with 13 bases between the two germline ends. The CDR3 totals 14 residues. Per germline, CDR1 SGHDT and CDR2 YYEEEE. CDR3 sequence reads: CASRPRIPNSPLHF. CDR3 in DNA: TGTGCCAGCAGGCCGAGAATCCCGAATTCACCCCTCCACTTT.

This clone was detected a few times. The chain joins TRBV28 to TRBJ2-7; tentatively, D is TRBD1 (5 bases). The CDR3 extends over 15 amino acids. Trimming pared 5 bases from V and 0 bases from J, leaving 14 bases between. Per the germline V gene, CDR1 is MDHEN and CDR2 is SYDVKM. The CDR3 reads CASSPLGGASYEQYF. CDR3 sequence (DNA): TGTGCCAGCAGTCCCCTGGGTGGGGCCTCCTACGAGCAGTACTTC. The variable domain in full, completed from reference TRBV28 and TRBJ2-7, reads DVKVTQSSRYLVKRTGEKVFLECVQDMDHENMFWYRQDPGLGLRLIYFSYDVKMKEKGDIPEGYSVSREKKERFSLILESASTNQTSMYLCASSPLGGASYEQYFGPGTRLTVT.

The rearrangement links TRBV5-1 to TRBJ1-2; D unclear. The germline V gene encodes CDR1 SGHRS and CDR2 YFSETQ. V was clipped by 4 bases and J by 7 bases, with 17 bases between them. This CDR3 contains 14 residues. The CDR3 DNA reads as TGCGCCAGCAGCGGCCAGGATTCCTCCTCTGGCTACACCTTC. Its protein product is CASSGQDSSSGYTF.